A single sample gave rise to the 20 T cell receptor beta chains below, sequenced in a study of shared clonotypes between healthy human individuals. Libraries were prepared by immunoSEQ multiplex PCR; TCRdb keeps only in-frame clonotypes and omits some of them. The sample includes 450,000 to 500,000 clones, about 72% seen only once; the top ten take 12%. The sequencing sample was made of PBMCs. Source of these receptors: a woman between 40 and 50 years old in good health. Some clones in this sample may be carry-over from other donors' samples.

The V call is TRBV4-3, the J call TRBJ1-3; D is unresolved. Trimming left V 4 bases short and J 8 bases short, with 15 bases between. Germline V gene lookup returns CDR1 LGHNA and CDR2 YSLEER. The length of the CDR3 is 14 residues. The CDR3 is CASSPRNSGHTIYF. The CDR3 DNA follows: TGCGCCAGCAGCCCCAGGAATTCAGGACACACCATATATTTT.

The chain links TRBV30 to TRBJ2-1; tentative D call: TRBD1 (5 bases). This CDR3 region has 12 residues. Trimming removed 6 bases at V and 7 bases at J, with 13 bases between. Germline CDR1 GTSNPN, CDR2 SVGIG (reference sequence). Written as DNA, the CDR3 is TGTGCCTGCGACCTAGGGGTGAATGAGCAGTTCTTC. It translates to CACDLGVNEQFF.

CDR3 DNA: TGTGCCAGCAGCCCCGGGACTAGCGGGAGCCACGAGCAGTACTTC. Translation gives CASSPGTSGSHEQYF. The chain joins TRBV9 to TRBJ2-7; 14 bases match TRBD2. The CDR3 has 15 residues. Losses at the gene ends were 4 bases for V and 5 bases for J; bases not matched to a gene: 5. Germline CDR1 and CDR2: SGDLS and YYNGEE.

The chain has TRBV18 and TRBJ2-1; 12 bases fit TRBD2. The length of the CDR3 is 14 residues. The germline CDR1 and CDR2 sequences are KGHSH and LQKENI. Losses at the gene ends were 5 bases for V and 5 bases for J; bases not matched to a gene: 1. CDR3 sequence reads: CASSWTSGDNEQFF. The DNA of the CDR3 is TGTGCCAGCTCATGGACTAGCGGGGACAATGAGCAGTTCTTC.

This clone was observed a handful of times. V and J are TRBV27 and TRBJ2-7; TRBD2 is a possible D gene (6 bases). There are 12 residues in the CDR3. CDR1 is MNHEY, CDR2 SMNVEV, per germline (reference sequence). Trimming cost V 3 bases and J 9 bases, with 12 bases left between them. In DNA form, the CDR3 reads TGTGCCAGCAGTTTGACTAGAGGTCGGCAGTACTTC. This gives the protein CASSLTRGRQYF.

The chain carries TRBV6-1 and TRBJ2-1, with 7 bases matching TRBD2. The CDR3 is made up of 14 amino acids. Unmatched junction bases numbered 12, after V lost 11 bases and J lost 5 bases. Germline V gene sequence: CDR1 MNHNS, CDR2 SASEGT. The DNA for the CDR3 is TGTGCCGGAATGTCCCGGGACTATCACAATGAGCAGTTCTTC. Translating it yields CAGMSRDYHNEQFF.

The chain carries TRBV2 and TRBJ2-5; D gene unclear. V lost 5 bases, J lost 5 bases, and 15 bases lay in between. The CDR3 is 14 amino acids. The germline CDR1 and CDR2 sequences are SNHLY and FYNNEI. Here the CDR3 reads CASSLNSVMETQYF. The CDR3, as DNA: TGTGCCAGCAGTTTGAATAGTGTAATGGAGACCCAGTACTTC. The complete variable domain, with remaining parts taken from reference TRBV2 and TRBJ2-5, reads EPEVTQTPSHQVTQMGQEVILRCVPISNHLYFYWYRQILGQKVEFLVSFYNNEISEKSEIFDDQFSVERPDGSNFTLKIRSTKLEDSAMYFCASSLNSVMETQYFGPGTRLLVL.

J is TRBJ2-7 and V is TRBV28, with TRBD1 matching 11 bases. Germline V CDR1 and CDR2: MDHEN, SYDVKM. The CDR3 extends over 13 amino acids. Germline trimming cut 8 bases from V and 2 bases from J; bases unmatched to any gene: 2. The CDR3: CASRGQGAYEQYF. Here the CDR3 DNA reads TGTGCCAGCCGGGGACAGGGGGCCTACGAGCAGTACTTC.

This clone was seen just once. The chain couples TRBV6-6 to TRBJ2-7, with 10 bases identical to TRBD2. Looked up from germline, CDR1 is MNHNY and CDR2 is SVGAGI (reference sequence). The CDR3 has 13 residues. Losses at the gene ends were 10 bases for V and 7 bases for J; bases not matched to a gene: 10. The CDR3 is CAKSSGSGLEQYF. The CDR3 region has the DNA TGTGCCAAGTCTAGCGGGAGCGGATTGGAGCAGTACTTC.

This chain joins TRBV30 and TRBJ2-5; 10 positions match TRBD2. The junction had 5 bases not matched to a gene; V was cut back by 0 bases and J by 4 bases. CDR1 is GTSNPN, CDR2 SVGIG, per germline (reference sequence). The CDR3 is 15 amino acids. CDR3 region: CAWSVGSGRAETQYF. The DNA for the CDR3 is TGTGCCTGGAGTGTAGGAAGCGGGAGGGCAGAGACCCAGTACTTC. Looking up the rest from reference TRBV30 and TRBJ2-5 gives the full variable domain: SQTIHQWPATLVQPVGSPLSLECTVEGTSNPNLYWYRQAAGRGLQLLFYSVGIGQISSEVPQNLSASRPQDRQFILSSKKLLLSDSGFYLCAWSVGSGRAETQYFGPGTRLLVL.

The V and J genes are TRBV20-1 and TRBJ1-4; D ambiguous. The V and J ends lost 0 bases and 8 bases respectively, with 4 bases between them. The CDR3 loop spans 11 amino acids. The germline CDR1 and CDR2 sequences are DFQATT and SNEGSKA (reference sequence). The CDR3 DNA follows: TGCAGTGCTAGAGACAGGGAAAAACTGTTTTTT. This codes for CSARDREKLFF.

The chain couples TRBV28 to TRBJ2-1; 10 bases line up with TRBD2. The CDR3 contains 17 residues. V lost 2 bases to trimming and J lost 5 bases; unmatched junction nucleotides: 9. Germline CDR1 is MDHEN and CDR2 is SYDVKM. CDR3 loop: CASSLKAGLATNNEQFF. The CDR3 DNA reads TGTGCCAGCAGTTTAAAAGCGGGACTAGCGACCAACAATGAGCAGTTCTTC.

This clone was observed a single time. The chain recombines TRBV5-4 with TRBJ2-3; unclear D gene. V lost 9 bases, J lost 2 bases, and 16 bases lay in between. The V gene's germline CDR1 is SGHNT and CDR2 YYREEE (reference sequence). The CDR3 loop spans 14 amino acids. CDR3 protein: CATTRQEFTDTQYF. The CDR3 region has the DNA TGTGCCACGACCAGGCAGGAGTTCACAGATACGCAGTATTTT.

This rearrangement joins TRBV19 to TRBJ1-5, with a weak D call TRBD1 (5 bases). Trimming shortened V by 6 bases and J by 4 bases, and 19 bases separated the two germline ends. The germline CDR1 and CDR2 sequences are LNHDA and SQIVND (reference sequence). The CDR3 covers 16 residues. The CDR3 DNA reads TGTGCCAGTAGGGGACGGCGACAGATTGGGAATCAGCCCCAGCATTTT. As protein: CASRGRRQIGNQPQHF. Filled out from reference TRBV19 and TRBJ1-5, the complete variable domain reads DGGITQSPKYLFRKEGQNVTLSCEQNLNHDAMYWYRQDPGQGLRLIYYSQIVNDFQKGDIAEGYSVSREKKESFPLTVTSAQKNPTAFYLCASRGRRQIGNQPQHFGDGTRLSIL.

The genes are TRBV29-1 and TRBJ2-3; D is possibly TRBD1 or TRBD2 (6 bases each). From germline, CDR1 is SQVTM and CDR2 ANQGSEA. V lost 8 bases and J lost 1, with 22 bases in between. The CDR3 contains 16 residues. The CDR3 DNA is TGCAGCTCTCGAGGGGTAGGGGGGATAGGCACAGATACGCAGTATTTT. It yields the protein CSSRGVGGIGTDTQYF.

V is TRBV9 and J is TRBJ2-7, with 9 bases identical to TRBD2. The CDR3 is 15 amino acids. V gave up 3 bases and J gave up 5 bases; unmatched junction bases: 9. Germline V CDR1 and CDR2: SGDLS, YYNGEE. The CDR3 sequence: CASSAISGSTDEQYF. The CDR3 DNA is TGTGCCAGCAGCGCCATTAGCGGGAGTACCGACGAGCAGTACTTC.

J is TRBJ2-5 and V is TRBV11-2, with 9 bases that match TRBD2. CDR3 length equals 12 residues. CDR1 SGHAT and CDR2 FQNNGV come from the germline V gene. Trimming took 5 bases from V and 5 from J; bases not matched to a gene: 0. This CDR3 reads CASSAGGETQYF. CDR3 nucleotide sequence: TGTGCCAGCAGCGCGGGGGGGGAGACCCAGTACTTC.

The chain is built from TRBV7-8 and TRBJ1-1; D gene uncertain. Trimming shortened V by 5 bases and J by 0 bases, and 10 bases separated the two germline ends. This CDR3 is built from 14 residues. Germline CDR1 SGHVS, CDR2 FQNEAQ. The CDR3 loop is CASSLWTVNTEAFF. CDR3 nucleotide sequence: TGTGCCAGCAGCCTGTGGACGGTGAACACTGAAGCTTTCTTT.

Points on this clone: Mismatch with germline at one junction end may stem from a read error. The chain combines TRBV13 with TRBJ1-2, with 8 bases fitting TRBD1. CDR3 length: 14 amino acids. Germline V gene sequence: CDR1 PRHDT, CDR2 FYEKMQ (reference sequence). The CDR3 DNA reads as TGTGCCAGCAGCCTGAAGGGACAGGTCCGTAGTTGCGCCTTC. Its translation: CASSLKGQVRSCAF.

The chain has TRBV27 and TRBJ1-4; 7 bases are a match to TRBD1. The V segment lost 6 bases and the J segment 4 bases; nucleotides outside the gene matches: 2. Germline-derived CDR1 and CDR2 are MNHEY and SMNVEV (reference sequence). This CDR3 spans 13 amino acids. The chain's CDR3 is CASRRGLNEKLFF. DNA of the CDR3: TGTGCCAGCAGGAGGGGGCTTAATGAAAAACTGTTTTTT.